The present T cell receptor beta chain was sequenced within a study of cytomegalovirus exposure and HLA in healthy donors. Study-wide context: Around 83% of approximately 400 genotyped donors fell in the Caucasian-associated ancestry cluster.

Both 60 Vbeta primers and 13 Jbeta primers went into the PCR. This table comes from immunoSEQ multiplex PCR, and its TCRdb copy is limited to in-frame clones, with some not included. The sample carries 100,000 to 150,000 clones, less than 85% recorded once. Germline loops: CDR1 MNHEY, CDR2 SVGAGI. This CDR3 contains 13 residues. Trimming pared 2 bases from V and 5 bases from J, leaving 10 bases between. Study-level results: It was reported that TCR beta sequences correctly inferred the HLA-A and HLA-B alleles for most subjects. Sequencing likely generated an artifact that appeared as a cluster of highly shared sequence variants. Presence/absence analyses rested on an assumption that sequencing depth was roughly uniform across donors.

In its sample, this clone was seen a few times. Its antigen remains unidentified. This receptor was obtained from a man aged 25-45 years in good health and CMV-seronegative. Material: PBMCs. The chain recombines TRBV6-5 with TRBJ2-7; possibly TRBD2 for D (5 bases). Here the CDR3 reads CASSYRESDEQYF. CDR3 coding DNA: TGTGCCAGCAGTTACAGGGAGTCCGACGAGCAGTACTTC.